The 2 T cell receptor beta chains given below trace back to one sample, sequenced in a study of blood T cell repertoires in COVID-19. This table comes from immunoSEQ multiplex PCR, and its TCRdb copy is limited to in-frame clones, with some not included. The sample shows under 200,000 clones, 82% of them seen only once. The sequenced material came from peripheral blood. The receptors stem from a woman aged 55-69 years with COVID-19, enrolled during active disease.

The chain is built from TRBV28 and TRBJ1-6; 8 positions agree with TRBD1. The germline CDR1 and CDR2 sequences are MDHEN and SYDVKM. The V segment lost 6 bases and the J segment 0 bases; nucleotides outside the gene matches: 13. The CDR3 has 19 residues. This CDR3 is CASSYDRGGRSSYNSPLHF. CDR3 nucleotides: TGTGCCAGCAGCTACGACAGGGGTGGTCGGAGCTCCTATAATTCACCCCTCCACTTT.

The V and J genes are TRBV3-1 (or the pseudogene TRBV3-2) and TRBJ2-5; the D gene is possibly TRBD1 (6 bases). The CDR3 runs to 15 residues. Trimming removed 3 bases at V and 5 bases at J, with 16 bases between. Germline-derived CDR1 and CDR2 are LGHDT and YNNKEL (reference sequence). The CDR3 DNA reads TGTGCCAGCAGCCATCCATCCCGGGACATTGAGACCCAGTACTTC. This encodes CASSHPSRDIETQYF.